This entry lists 9 T cell receptor beta chains sequenced from one sample in a study of OX40 agonist ivuxolimab in advanced cancers. The data were produced by immunoSEQ multiplex PCR, yet TCRdb's version contains in-frame clones alone and is incomplete. The sample holds 24,000 or so clones, approximately 90% seen once. This specimen was CD4+ or CD8+ T cells sorted from blood, taken in a trial of the OX40 agonist ivuxolimab. The receptors were sampled from an adult with an advanced solid tumor such as melanoma, head and neck, liver or kidney cancer.

This clone was seen a single time. V and J are TRBV14 and TRBJ2-1; D might be TRBD1 (5 bases). Germline CDR1 SGHDN, CDR2 FVKESK. The ends were cut back, 4 bases at V and 0 bases at J, with 10 bases in the middle. There are 15 residues in the CDR3. The CDR3 loop is CASSPTGSSYNEQFF. CDR3 DNA sequence: TGTGCCAGCAGCCCCACAGGCAGCTCCTACAATGAGCAGTTCTTC.

This clone has just one count. J is TRBJ2-3 and V is TRBV2; TRBD2 matches at 7 bases. CDR3 length: 13 amino acids. The V and J ends lost 7 bases and 4 bases, in that order; junction bases with no gene match: 5. Per the germline V gene, CDR1 is SNHLY and CDR2 is FYNNEI. The CDR3 DNA is TGTGCCAGCACCCCAGCGGGGTCAGATACGCAGTATTTT. Protein product: CASTPAGSDTQYF.

V usage is TRBV5-4 and J usage is TRBJ1-2; maybe TRBD1 (6 bases). From germline, CDR1 is SGHNT and CDR2 YYREEE (reference sequence). CDR3 length: 18 amino acids. V gave up 2 bases and J gave up 9 bases, with 29 bases separating them. CDR3 in amino acids: CASSLGGSGLLKESSYTF. The CDR3 DNA follows: TGTGCCAGCAGCTTAGGGGGTTCGGGGCTACTTAAGGAGAGTAGCTACACCTTC.

V is TRBV30 and J is TRBJ2-7; TRBD2 is a possible D gene (5 bases). CDR3 length: 12 residues. The germline CDR1 and CDR2 sequences are GTSNPN and SVGIG (reference sequence). Trimming stripped 1 base from V and 3 bases from J, with 7 bases between. Here the CDR3 reads CAWSESGYEQYF. The CDR3 region has the DNA TGTGCCTGGAGTGAAAGCGGCTACGAGCAGTACTTC. The full variable domain, in which reference TRBV30 and TRBJ2-7 provide the parts outside the CDR3, is SQTIHQWPATLVQPVGSPLSLECTVEGTSNPNLYWYRQAAGRGLQLLFYSVGIGQISSEVPQNLSASRPQDRQFILSSKKLLLSDSGFYLCAWSESGYEQYFGPGTRLTVT.

The chain employs TRBV27 and TRBJ1-3, with 8 bases matching TRBD1. J was trimmed by 2 bases and V by 2 bases; bases with no gene match: 2. Germline V gene lookup returns CDR1 MNHEY and CDR2 SMNVEV (reference sequence). CDR3 length: 15 residues. The CDR3 nucleotides are TGTGCCAGCAGTTTACGGACAGGGCCTGGAAACACCATATATTTT. Amino acid sequence: CASSLRTGPGNTIYF.

This chain connects TRBV11-2 to TRBJ1-6, with TRBD1 identical over 7 bases. Germline-derived CDR1 and CDR2 are SGHAT and FQNNGV. This CDR3 region has 16 residues. The V gene end was trimmed by 4 bases and the J gene end by 7 bases; junction bases not matched to a gene: 10. CDR3 in amino acids: CASSSLGRGQNSPLHF. The CDR3 nucleotides read TGTGCCAGCAGCTCACTAGGAAGGGGGCAGAATTCACCCCTCCACTTT. The full variable domain, completed using reference TRBV11-2 and TRBJ1-6, is EAGVAQSPRYKIIEKRQSVAFWCNPISGHATLYWYQQILGQGPKLLIQFQNNGVVDDSQLPKDRFSAERLKGVDSTLKIQPAKLEDSAVYLCASSSLGRGQNSPLHFGNGTRLTVT.

This chain uses TRBV15 with TRBJ2-3; the D gene could be TRBD1 or TRBD2 (5 bases each). V was clipped by 0 bases and J by 0 bases, with 10 bases between them. In germline, CDR1 is LNHNV, CDR2 YYDKDF (reference sequence). The CDR3 covers 16 residues. This CDR3 is CATSRDGGISTDTQYF. CDR3 DNA: TGTGCCACCAGCAGAGATGGGGGAATTAGCACAGATACGCAGTATTTT.

The chain carries TRBV18 and TRBJ2-5; D is possibly TRBD1 (7 bases). CDR1 is KGHSH, CDR2 LQKENI, per germline. The length of the CDR3 is 15 residues. The V end lost 4 bases, the J end lost 1 base, and 13 bases lay between the germline ends. The CDR3 sequence is CASSLSRGAQETQYF. CDR3 in DNA: TGTGCCAGCTCACTCTCCAGGGGGGCCCAAGAGACCCAGTACTTC.

Only one count was recorded for this clone. The chain couples TRBV13 to TRBJ2-1, with 11 bases that match TRBD1. In germline, CDR1 is PRHDT, CDR2 FYEKMQ (reference sequence). CDR3 length: 19 amino acids. V gave up 0 bases and J gave up 5 bases; unmatched junction bases: 12. The CDR3 spells CASSLGLYGTGGIHNEQFF. For the CDR3, the DNA is TGTGCCAGCAGCTTAGGCCTTTACGGGACAGGGGGTATTCACAATGAGCAGTTCTTC.